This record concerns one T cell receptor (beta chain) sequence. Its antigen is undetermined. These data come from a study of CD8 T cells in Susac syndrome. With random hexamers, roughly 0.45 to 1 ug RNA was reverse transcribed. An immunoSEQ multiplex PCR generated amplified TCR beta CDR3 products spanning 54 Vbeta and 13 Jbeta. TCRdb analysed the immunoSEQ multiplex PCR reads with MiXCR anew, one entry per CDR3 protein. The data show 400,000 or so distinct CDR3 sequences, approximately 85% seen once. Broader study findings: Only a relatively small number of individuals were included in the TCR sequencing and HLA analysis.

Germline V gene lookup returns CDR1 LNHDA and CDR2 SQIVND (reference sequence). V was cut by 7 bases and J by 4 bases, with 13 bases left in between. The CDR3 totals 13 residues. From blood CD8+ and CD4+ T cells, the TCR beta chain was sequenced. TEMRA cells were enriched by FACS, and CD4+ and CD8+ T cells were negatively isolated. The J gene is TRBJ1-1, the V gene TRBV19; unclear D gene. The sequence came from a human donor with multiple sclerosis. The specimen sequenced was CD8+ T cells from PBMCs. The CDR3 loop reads CASTLGGITEAFF. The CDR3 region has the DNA TGTGCCAGTACCCTGGGAGGGATCACTGAAGCTTTCTTT.